This record covers a single TCR beta chain. Its binding antigen is unknown. No qualities accompany the bases; no much larger clone lies one base away. This specimen belongs to a study of cytomegalovirus exposure and HLA in healthy donors (dated 2017 in TCRdb). Some background on the complete study: According to an earlier analysis of a few hundred of the donors, 150 million to 200 million T cells yielded roughly 110 million unique TCR beta sequences and 276 Gb of sequence data. An early release covering around 630 HLA-typed donors comprised about 300 gigabases of sequencing data and around 80 million unique TCR sequences. Of the roughly 410 genotyped donors, 81% were placed in the genetic ancestry cluster associated with self-reported Caucasian donors. The aim of the study was to test whether cataloging public T cell receptors could identify signatures of past pathogen exposure. The study profiled the T cell repertoires of approximately 700 subjects by immunosequencing and related them to cytomegalovirus serostatus. In addition to the first cohort of 666 subjects, a separate validation cohort of approximately 110 different subjects was used. To predict cytomegalovirus infection status, the study combined high-throughput TCR immunosequencing, statistical association of individual TCRs with disease status, and machine learning. A later analysis re-examined previously published TCR beta repertoires from over 500 donors and added high-resolution HLA genotyping to investigate patterns of TCR occurrence. Rather than using new phenotypic data, the later analysis identified candidate immune exposures from TCR beta sequences and from how often those sequences occurred across donors. In an earlier analysis of over 550 of the donors, high-throughput TCR beta sequencing was used to judge whether each TCR beta V gene segment behaved as functional or pseudogenic. Donor age, sex, ethnicity and CMV serostatus were compiled alongside the repertoire data. Genome-wide SNP genotypes for about 55% of the roughly 670 donors were used in a later genetic analysis, which treated that subset as a discovery cohort. All discovery cohort repertoires had been generated using a single sequencing platform. Class I and class II HLA loci were covered by the typing at four-digit resolution. Typing coverage varied by locus: about 620-630 donors for A, B, C, DRB1 and DQB1; approximately 560 for DQA1; around 610 for DPA1; approximately 490 for DPB1. Roughly five DR-DQ haplotypes were treated as single units for association and clustering because of strong linkage in the cohort. Across approximately 400 genotyped donors of the cohort, an average of roughly 200,000 unique TCR beta nucleotide sequences per donor were sequenced, and around 20% of those sequences were non-productive.

Study-wide findings and limitations: The study gave a list of around 170 TCR beta chains associated with cytomegalovirus. Approximately 18 rarely observed V segments, including chromosome 9 orphons, were excluded from the earlier analysis of approximately 500 of the donors because counts were too low. The presence/absence analyses assumed that sequencing depth was roughly uniform across donors, and that assumption may not be true. While some public TCRs were present in many individuals, most TCR sequences turned up only very rarely across donors. In an earlier analysis of about 600 of the donors, most TCR beta V segments appeared in productive rearrangements about 90% or about 30% of the time, broadly matching IMGT annotations. A further reported finding was that TCR beta sequences accurately predicted the HLA-A and HLA-B alleles for most subjects in the first cohort. HLA typing was unavailable for some donors at each locus, so association tests used only the typed subset. According to a later genetic analysis, donors in an Asian-associated ancestry cluster had fewer N-insertions in productive TCRs than the approximately 710-donor mean. A cluster of highly shared sequence variants was judged likely to be a technical artifact of the sequencing pipeline. Immune exposure information for the cohort was limited to CMV serostatus. When HLA alleles, especially DR and DQ, strongly co-occurred, attributing TCR associations to individual alleles was difficult. In a later analysis, several top co-occurrence clusters were reported to appear linked to parvovirus B19, influenza, CMV and Epstein-Barr virus. Most CMV-associated TCR beta chains appeared to be HLA-restricted in a later analysis, and the HLA associations seemed to be driven largely by CMV exposure. According to a later analysis, TCR association rates differed among HLA loci, with DRB1 alleles showing the most associated TCRs and HLA-C alleles showing the fewest. Linkage disequilibrium might explain the correlated functional status among segregating V segments, but an unknown experimental factor could not be ruled out. In vitro tests confirmed that a few of the cytomegalovirus-associated TCR beta chains recognize cytomegalovirus antigens. The classifier was reported to diagnose cytomegalovirus status with high specificity and sensitivity in both the original cohort and the validation cohort. In a later analysis, HLA-associated TCR beta chains were found to be more clonally expanded and to have lower generation probabilities than equally common non-associated chains. Some IMGT-functional V segments, including TRBV6-2 and TRBV6-3, could not be distinguished by the 87-base-pair reads and were therefore excluded. This cohort had only TCR beta chains sequenced, and the lack of alpha or paired-chain data limited which features could be detected. A later analysis associated about 17,000 TCR beta sequences with specific HLA alleles at a false discovery rate of 0.05. The authors suggested that the approach could potentially be extended to other disease states and immunological phenotypes. An association between a missense DCLRE1C variant and V-gene and J-gene trimming of TCR beta chains was found in a later genetic analysis and replicated in an independent cohort.

For CDR1 and CDR2, the germline V gene lists SNHLY and FYNNEI. Trimming costs V 6 bases and J 4 bases, and their ends lie 10 bases apart. The CDR3 runs 12 amino acids, cysteine and phenylalanine included. The read is trimmed to its CDR3 DNA, 36 bases read in frame from base 1. The cohort was made up of 666 healthy bone marrow donors. Cohort members were all nominally healthy when sampled, although unrecorded immune exposures were likely present. The donor was CMV seronegative and belonged to the group of roughly 330 seronegative cohort members. Every donor gave a peripheral blood sample, and the peripheral blood mononuclear cells from that sample were used for TCR beta sequencing. Genomic DNA was extracted from the blood cell samples with the Qiagen DNeasy Blood Extraction Kit. Library creation used the immunoSEQ multiplex PCR assay. For the multiplex PCR, a mixture combining 60 forward primers for TCR Vbeta segments and 13 reverse primers for TCR Jbeta segments was used. A multiplex PCR assay on genomic DNA amplified the CDR3 region of rearranged TCR beta genes. On the Illumina HiSeq System, the amplified TCR beta libraries were sequenced as 87-base-pair reads. Per the authors' processing: In a later analysis, some 80 million unique TCR beta chains were counted across the 650 to 750 repertoires, and around 10 million of these chains were shared by at least two donors. Raw reads were error-corrected and collapsed into unique sequences with a nearest-neighbor algorithm that merged closely related sequences to remove PCR and sequencing errors. Alignment of CDR3 sequences to IMGT reference sequences was used to assign V, D and J gene segments. For a sequence to be retained, a match of at least six nucleotides to both a V gene segment and a J gene segment was required. A rearrangement was called productive if the CDR3 had no stop codons and remained in frame with V and J, and every other rearrangement was called non-productive. CDR3 was defined by IMGT convention, running from the second conserved V-encoded cysteine to the conserved J-encoded phenylalanine. The earlier analysis of 587 of the donors excluded any sequence lacking an unambiguous match to a single V gene segment. An earlier analysis of 587 of the donors classified V segments as functional when productive rearrangements were above 56.7% and as segregating when the standard deviation between donors was above 5%. To diagnose cytomegalovirus status from the catalog of TCR beta chain sequences, a statistical classification framework was built. In a later analysis, V and J genes were assigned by comparing TCR nucleotide sequences against IMGT/GENE-DB human TR gene sequences. Using the TCRdist pipeline, a later analysis assigned CDR3 sequences along with most-parsimonious VDJ recombination scenarios. In a later analysis, every TCR beta chain was defined by the combination of its CDR3 amino acid sequence and its V-gene family, and reads without a unique V-gene family were dropped. In a later analysis, around 600 highly shared, low-generation-probability nucleotide sequences were removed to address suspected cross-contamination and a sequencing artifact. In a later analysis, a clonal expansion index for each public chain was calculated from normalized within-repertoire ranks of inferred template counts. In a later analysis, generation probabilities were computed with a VDJ recombination model fitted to out-of-frame rearrangements, and the resulting probabilities were checked against IGoR. In a later analysis, hypergeometric tests were used to score TCR-TCR, TCR-HLA and TCR-CMV co-occurrence, with a repertoire-size bias correction applied to TCR pairs. In a later analysis, false discovery rates were estimated by permuting HLA or CMV assignments 20 times. In a later analysis, co-occurring TCRs were grouped with DBSCAN, and TCRdist sequence similarity was added when clustering was performed within HLA-allele-positive subsets. Repertoires with fewer than 30,000 or more than 120,000 public chains were left out of co-occurrence clustering, as were four to six repertoires with anomalous nucleotide sharing. Here the immuneACCESS table is served through TCRdb, limited to in-frame sequences with V and J called. Missing clones are a known gap in these copies; in checked studies unresolved V genes cover under half, and the rest lacks a known reason. V and J calls plus clone size are reproduced from that table; the DNA served to infer D and trimming. This sample holds about 130,000 clones; around 80% were observed only once. Of the sample, around 0.99% falls within the top ten clones.

This receptor chain uses TRBV2 and TRBJ2-7; the D segment cannot be called with confidence. The specimen sequenced was PBMCs. This sequence originates from a woman aged 25 to 39 in good health and CMV-seronegative. The CDR3 loop reads CASSPSLYEQYF. The DNA is as follows: TGTGCCAGCAGCCCCTCCTTATACGAGCAGTACTTC.